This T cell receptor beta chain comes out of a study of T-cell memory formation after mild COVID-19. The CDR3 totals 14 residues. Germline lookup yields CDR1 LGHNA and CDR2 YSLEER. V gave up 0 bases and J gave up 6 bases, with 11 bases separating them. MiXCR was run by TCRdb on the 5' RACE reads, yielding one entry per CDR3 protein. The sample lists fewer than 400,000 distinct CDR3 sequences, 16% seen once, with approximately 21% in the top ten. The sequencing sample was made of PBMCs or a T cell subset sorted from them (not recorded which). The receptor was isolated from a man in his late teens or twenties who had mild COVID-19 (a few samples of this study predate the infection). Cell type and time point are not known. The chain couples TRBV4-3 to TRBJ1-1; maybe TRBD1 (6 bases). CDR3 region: CASSQDSGGPEAFF. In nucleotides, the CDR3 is TGCGCCAGCAGCCAAGATTCGGGGGGCCCTGAAGCTTTCTTT.